These T cell receptor beta chains were read from a single sample in a study of blood T cell repertoires in COVID-19. The method was immunoSEQ multiplex PCR; TCRdb's version includes in-frame clones alone and lacks a portion of them. The sample has around 150,000 clones; roughly 90% are singletons. Sequencing used PBMCs or T cells enriched from blood (not recorded which). The receptors come from a woman aged 45-65 years who had recovered from COVID-19. Both conserved end residues are part of each CDR3. Fields, in order: D gene, clone size, V gene, J gene, CDR3 protein, CDR3 DNA. D genes are given only for firm matches. Only some rows state a clone size, as once, few, many or a class for expanded clones.

NA,NA,TRBV12-3/TRBV12-4,TRBJ1-2,CASSPQVAGYTF,TGTGCCAGCAGCCCCCAGGTGGCTGGCTACACCTTC
NA,few,TRBV2,TRBJ1-2,CASSEQGMGGYTF,TGTGCCAGCAGTGAACAGGGGATGGGTGGCTACACCTTC
TRBD1,few,TRBV6-5,TRBJ2-7,CASTGTGGRTEQYF,TGTGCCAGCACTGGGACAGGGGGACGCACCGAGCAGTACTTC
TRBD1,NA,TRBV30,TRBJ1-5,CAWQGAVSNQPQHF,TGTGCCTGGCAGGGGGCTGTCAGCAATCAGCCCCAGCATTTT
NA,NA,TRBV13,TRBJ2-5,CASSYPPGGALEETQYF,TGTGCCAGCAGCTACCCTCCTGGGGGCGCGCTTGAGGAGACCCAGTACTTC
NA,NA,TRBV4-1,TRBJ2-2,CASSQEGADRFPANTGELFF,TGCGCCAGCAGCCAGGAGGGGGCCGACAGGTTCCCTGCGAACACCGGGGAGCTGTTTTTT
TRBD1,NA,TRBV30,TRBJ1-1,CAWRGLYRGTEAFF,TGTGCCTGGAGAGGACTTTACAGGGGCACTGAAGCTTTCTTT
TRBD1,NA,TRBV6-1,TRBJ1-5,CASNPQGYSNQPQHF,TGTGCCAGCAATCCACAGGGGTACAGCAATCAGCCCCAGCATTTT
TRBD1,once,TRBV7-9,TRBJ1-2,CASSLARDSGYTF,TGTGCCAGCAGCTTAGCTCGGGACAGTGGCTACACCTTC
TRBD1,NA,TRBV5-5,TRBJ1-1,CASSFEGAMKNTEAFF,TGTGCCAGCAGCTTCGAGGGGGCAATGAAGAACACTGAAGCTTTCTTT
NA,NA,TRBV19,TRBJ1-1,CASSTPLRGNSLDTEAFF,TGTGCCAGTAGTACCCCCCTAAGAGGGAACAGCTTGGACACTGAAGCTTTCTTT
TRBD2,NA,TRBV10-3,TRBJ2-3,CAISAMTSGGTDTQYF,TGTGCCATCAGTGCTATGACTAGCGGGGGGACAGATACGCAGTATTTT
NA,NA,TRBV6-4,TRBJ1-2,CANPTYNYGYTF,TGTGCCAACCCGACTTACAACTATGGCTACACCTTC
NA,NA,TRBV7-9,TRBJ2-2,CASSLVGMNTGELFF,TGTGCCAGCAGCTTAGTTGGCATGAACACCGGGGAGCTGTTTTTT
TRBD1,NA,TRBV12-3/TRBV12-4,TRBJ1-4,CASGQGGMEKLFF,TGTGCCAGCGGACAGGGGGGCATGGAAAAACTGTTTTTT
NA,NA,TRBV6-5,TRBJ2-2,CASSYSPPTTGELFF,TGTGCCAGCAGTTACTCCCCGCCTACGACCGGGGAGCTGTTTTTT
TRBD2,NA,TRBV27,TRBJ2-5,CASSLLAGYQETQYF,TGTGCCAGCAGCCTACTAGCGGGGTACCAAGAGACCCAGTACTTC
TRBD1,NA,TRBV5-6,TRBJ1-6,CASLRGYNSPLHF,TGTGCCAGCCTCAGGGGGTATAATTCACCCCTCCACTTT
NA,NA,TRBV7-2,TRBJ2-3,CASSYGTPGTDTQYF,TGTGCCAGCAGCTACGGGACTCCAGGCACAGATACGCAGTATTTT
TRBD1,NA,TRBV7-2,TRBJ2-7,CASSTRDRGPYEQYF,TGTGCCAGCAGCACCCGGGACAGGGGTCCCTACGAGCAGTACTTC
NA,NA,TRBV6-2/TRBV6-3,TRBJ2-7,CASSSSRLEQYF,TGTGCCAGCAGTTCTAGCAGACTGGAGCAGTACTTC
TRBD2,NA,TRBV15,TRBJ2-1,CATRGSGGANEQFF,TGTGCCACCAGAGGGAGCGGGGGGGCCAATGAGCAGTTCTTC
NA,few,TRBV12-3/TRBV12-4,TRBJ1-2,CASSLGLGGGYTF,TGTGCCAGCAGTTTGGGTCTAGGAGGTGGCTACACCTTC
TRBD1,NA,TRBV11-3,TRBJ1-1,CATSLPGTGLNTEAFF,TGTGCCACCTCCCTCCCCGGGACAGGGCTGAACACTGAAGCTTTCTTT
NA,NA,TRBV21-1,TRBJ2-7,CASSKERLAGAQTLAYEQYF,TGTGCCAGCAGCAAAGAGAGGCTAGCGGGGGCCCAAACACTTGCCTACGAGCAGTACTTC
TRBD2,NA,TRBV7-2,TRBJ2-7,CASSLGGLAGEQYF,TGTGCCAGCAGCTTAGGGGGACTAGCGGGGGAGCAGTACTTC
TRBD1,many,TRBV5-1,TRBJ2-7,CASSPSTGPNEQYF,TGCGCCAGCAGCCCCTCGACAGGGCCCAACGAGCAGTACTTC
TRBD2,NA,TRBV27,TRBJ2-2,CASSPTPAGLAGFNTGELFF,TGTGCCAGCAGTCCTACCCCCGCCGGACTAGCGGGGTTTAACACCGGGGAGCTGTTTTTT
TRBD1,NA,TRBV7-2,TRBJ1-2,CASSYRDREWSYGYTF,TGTGCCAGCAGCTACCGGGACAGGGAGTGGAGCTATGGCTACACCTTC
TRBD2,NA,TRBV7-9,TRBJ2-7,CASSVSGVIFYEQYF,TGTGCCAGCAGCGTCAGCGGGGTTATTTTCTACGAGCAGTACTTC
TRBD1,once,TRBV5-6,TRBJ1-4,CASSLRWDRASANEKLFF,TGTGCCAGCAGCTTGAGGTGGGACAGGGCTTCGGCTAATGAAAAACTGTTTTTT
NA,NA,TRBV6-5,TRBJ2-5,CASSYSANPETQYF,TGTGCCAGCAGTTACTCAGCAAACCCAGAGACCCAGTACTTC
TRBD2,NA,TRBV11-2,TRBJ2-5,CASSRGGDQETQYF,TGTGCCAGCAGCAGGGGAGGGGACCAAGAGACCCAGTACTTC
NA,NA,TRBV9,TRBJ2-3,CASSVAVGGNTDTQYF,TGTGCCAGCAGCGTAGCTGTAGGGGGAAACACAGATACGCAGTATTTT
NA,NA,TRBV7-2,TRBJ1-5,CASSLTPDRFGGKAQHF,TGTGCCAGCAGCCTGACCCCTGACCGTTTCGGGGGGAAGGCCCAGCATTTT
NA,NA,TRBV24-1,TRBJ2-1,CATSDSRVTGNEQFF,TGTGCCACCAGTGACTCGAGGGTGACTGGTAATGAGCAGTTCTTC
TRBD1,NA,TRBV10-3,TRBJ1-2,CAISDRVPGQGEGYTF,TGTGCCATCAGTGATAGGGTCCCGGGACAGGGTGAGGGCTACACCTTC
TRBD2,NA,TRBV9,TRBJ2-3,CASSVAGGLTDTQYF,TGTGCCAGCAGCGTAGCGGGGGGGCTAACAGATACGCAGTATTTT
NA,NA,TRBV5-1,TRBJ2-2,CASSPDSGVTGELFF,TGCGCCAGCAGCCCCGACTCAGGGGTCACCGGGGAGCTGTTTTTT
TRBD1,NA,TRBV29-1,TRBJ2-3,CSVDVRDSYITDTQYF,TGCAGCGTTGATGTTCGGGACAGCTATATCACAGATACGCAGTATTTT
NA,NA,TRBV6-6,TRBJ2-3,CASTHGTSTDTQYF,TGTGCCAGCACCCACGGGACTAGCACAGATACGCAGTATTTT
TRBD1,NA,TRBV15,TRBJ2-2,CATSDRAIRDTGELFF,TGTGCCACCAGTGACAGGGCCATCAGGGACACCGGGGAGCTGTTTTTT
NA,NA,TRBV24-1,TRBJ2-7,CATSVPGRDEQYF,TGTGCCACCAGTGTCCCGGGAAGGGACGAGCAGTACTTC
TRBD2,few,TRBV9,TRBJ2-3,CASGEGRLSLGTDTQYF,TGTGCCAGCGGGGAGGGCCGCCTTAGCTTAGGAACAGATACGCAGTATTTT
TRBD1,NA,TRBV6-5,TRBJ1-2,CASSKTGDHYGYTF,TGTGCCAGCAGTAAGACAGGGGACCACTATGGCTACACCTTC
NA,NA,TRBV7-2,TRBJ1-1,CASSLGHLNTEAFF,TGTGCCAGCAGCCTGGGACACCTTAACACTGAAGCTTTCTTT
TRBD1,NA,TRBV19,TRBJ1-6,CASTITRGRDNSPLHF,TGTGCCAGTACCATTACAAGGGGGCGCGACAATTCACCCCTCCACTTT
TRBD1,NA,TRBV6-5,TRBJ1-5,CASRYRTGDSNQPQHF,TGTGCCAGCAGATACAGGACAGGGGATAGCAATCAGCCCCAGCATTTT
TRBD1,NA,TRBV27,TRBJ2-1,CASSLGGVGDRIYNEQFF,TGTGCCAGCAGTTTGGGGGGAGTAGGGGACAGGATTTACAATGAGCAGTTCTTC
NA,NA,TRBV20-1,TRBJ1-2,CSAVQPYGYTF,TGCAGTGCCGTACAGCCCTATGGCTACACCTTC
TRBD1,NA,TRBV5-1,TRBJ2-3,CASSPGTAYTDTQYF,TGCGCCAGCAGCCCCGGGACAGCCTACACAGATACGCAGTATTTT
TRBD2,NA,TRBV11-2,TRBJ2-2,CASSLTSGGINTGELFF,TGTGCCAGCAGCTTAACAAGCGGGGGGATCAACACCGGGGAGCTGTTTTTT
NA,NA,TRBV11-1,TRBJ2-7,CASSPRGFEQYF,TGTGCCAGCAGCCCTAGGGGGTTCGAGCAGTACTTC
NA,NA,TRBV6-2/TRBV6-3,TRBJ2-1,CASSPQGAGEQFF,TGTGCCAGCAGTCCACAAGGGGCAGGTGAGCAGTTCTTC
NA,NA,TRBV3-1/TRBV3-2,TRBJ2-6,CASSPPAGFGANVLTF,TGTGCCAGCAGCCCCCCGGCCGGGTTCGGGGCCAACGTCCTGACTTTC
TRBD1,NA,TRBV11-2,TRBJ1-1,CASSRDRVNTEAFF,TGTGCCAGCAGTCGGGACAGGGTTAACACTGAAGCTTTCTTT
TRBD1,NA,TRBV27,TRBJ2-5,CASSSGYRGRGETQYF,TGTGCCAGCAGTTCGGGATACAGGGGAAGAGGGGAGACCCAGTACTTC
NA,NA,TRBV4-2,TRBJ1-1,CASSRADGLNTEAFF,TGTGCCAGCAGCCGGGCCGACGGCTTGAACACTGAAGCTTTCTTT